The entry below gives a single T cell receptor beta chain sequence along with its context. This receptor's antigen is unknown. Per-nucleotide qualities are absent, and no much larger clonotype sits a single base away. Counted from cysteine to phenylalanine, this CDR3 has 14 amino acids. Of all the DNA, just the CDR3 is kept, 42 bases in frame from base 1. Based on the germline V gene (reference sequence), the CDR1 and CDR2 sequences are LGHDT and YNNKEL. Trimming removed 6 bases from V and 4 bases from J, leaving 12 bases between the germline ends. This entry belongs to a study of blood T cell repertoires in COVID-19 (dated by TCRdb to the early 2020s). Regarding the research as a whole: Collaborator samples came from the United States, Italy and Spain and covered acute and convalescent phases of COVID-19. The material from the prospective study consisted of cDNA or gDNA derived from T cells, B-cell-depleted T cells, or PBMCs. Subjects who had been exposed to COVID-19, were actively infected with it, or had recovered from it provided the deeply sampled blood TCRbeta repertoires that made up the dataset. The repertoires were released in a freely available public database intended as a resource for research on the immune response to SARS-CoV-2. The samples were drawn from the first 160 participants of the ongoing ImmuneRACE study and from over a thousand subjects provided by 6 global collaborators. Sample metadata almost always included a de-identified subject ID, COVID-19 status, age in years and sex. Where available, HLA class I and class II types were taken from metadata supplied by the sample provider and were not determined by assay-based typing. Overall study outcomes, separate from this receptor: Clinical and demographic metadata were provided uncurated, with the amount varying by source and participant.

Collaborating institutions collected whole blood in K2EDTA tubes following their own protocols. For TCRbeta analysis, collaborators shipped samples in one of three forms: frozen whole blood, isolated PBMCs, or DNA extracted from either of those sample types. TCRbeta CDR3 regions were amplified from genomic DNA using the immunoSEQ Assay, a bias-controlled multiplex PCR. The paper's processing steps were these. The number of nucleated cells in each sample was estimated from the amplification of reference gene primers within the assay. Sequence reads were collapsed and filtered to measure the absolute abundance of every unique TCRbeta CDR3 rearrangement. For each sample, productive Simpson clonality was calculated as the square root of Simpson's diversity index across productive rearrangements. TCRdb's version of the immuneACCESS table is confined to in-frame rearrangements and falls short of the full clone set. An unresolved V gene accounts for under half of the shortfall where checked; the remainder is of unknown origin. The DNA gave D and trimming, while V, J and clone size come from that table. Counted in this sample were around 120,000 clones; 88% of them appeared once. The top ten clonotypes cover 7.5% to 8% of the sample.

Sequenced material: peripheral blood. The clonotype comes from a middle-aged man with acute or convalescent COVID-19. The chain is encoded by TRBV3-1 (or the pseudogene TRBV3-2) joined to TRBJ1-4; the D gene is possibly TRBD1, with 6 bases matching. For the CDR3, the sequence is CASSLQGYNEKLFF. Here is the DNA: TGTGCCAGCAGTCTACAGGGCTATAATGAAAAACTGTTTTTT.